This T cell receptor beta chain stems from a study of cytomegalovirus exposure and HLA in healthy donors (dated by TCRdb to 2016 to 2017). Describing the broader study: In an earlier analysis of 550 to 750 of the donors, approximately 300 Gb of sequence data and 120 million or so unique TCR beta sequences from about 190 million T cells were reported. The study combined high-throughput TCR immunosequencing, statistical association of individual TCRs with disease status, and machine learning to predict cytomegalovirus infection status. In a later analysis, previously published TCR beta repertoires from fewer than 750 donors were re-analyzed and high-resolution HLA genotyping was added so that TCR occurrence patterns could be studied. An earlier analysis of nearly 600 of the donors applied high-throughput TCR beta sequencing to assess whether each TCR beta V gene segment acted as functional or pseudogenic. Both class I and class II loci were covered by HLA typing, at four-digit resolution. On average, 235,054 unique TCR beta nucleotide sequences were sequenced per donor among roughly 430 genotyped donors of the cohort, with 15% to 20% of those sequences being non-productive. Typing coverage differed by locus: A, B, C, DRB1 and DQB1 were typed in about 629-640 donors, DQA1 in about 560, DPA1 in some 600, and DPB1 in approximately 450. Among the roughly 430 genotyped donors, approximately 81% belonged to the genetic ancestry cluster associated with self-reported Caucasian donors. Donor age, sex, ethnicity and CMV serostatus were compiled alongside the repertoire data. Because of strong linkage in the cohort, four to six DR-DQ haplotypes were treated as single units for association and clustering. Using immunosequencing, the study profiled T cell repertoires from 666 subjects and related those repertoires to cytomegalovirus serostatus. In the later analysis, no new phenotypic data were used to find candidate immune exposures; instead, reliance was placed on TCR beta sequences and their occurrence across donors. A separate validation cohort of about 110 different subjects was used in addition to the approximately 700-subject first cohort. All discovery cohort repertoires had been generated using a single sequencing platform. The study aimed to test whether signatures of past pathogen exposure could be identified by cataloging public T cell receptors. An early release covering about 600 HLA-typed donors comprised about 300 gigabases of sequencing data and around 85 million unique TCR sequences. A later genetic analysis used genome-wide SNP genotypes for about 60% of the roughly 700 donors, treating that subset as a discovery cohort.

CDR3 length: 14 amino acids, cysteine to phenylalanine. Just the 42-base CDR3 DNA is kept, in frame starting at base 1. V loses 0 bases of germline sequence and J loses 4 bases, and the interval between the two ends is 10 bases. The germline V gene supplies CDR1 SGDLS and CDR2 YYNGEE. Libraries came from the immunoSEQ multiplex PCR assay. For the multiplex PCR, a mixture combining 60 forward primers for TCR Vbeta segments and 13 reverse primers for TCR Jbeta segments was used. Amplification of the CDR3 region of rearranged TCR beta genes was performed with a multiplex PCR assay on genomic DNA. The Illumina HiSeq System was used to sequence the amplified TCR beta libraries as 87-base-pair reads. The study's processing was this. A later analysis counted around 72 million unique TCR beta chains across the 600 to 850 repertoires, and around 12 million of these chains were shared by at least two donors. A nearest-neighbor algorithm error-corrected the raw reads and collapsed the reads into unique sequences, merging closely related sequences to remove PCR and sequencing errors. To assign V, D and J gene segments, CDR3 sequences were aligned to IMGT reference sequences. Each retained sequence needed at least a six-nucleotide match to both a V gene segment and a J gene segment. A rearrangement was called productive if the CDR3 had no stop codons and remained in frame with V and J, and every other rearrangement was called non-productive. Following IMGT convention, CDR3 was defined as the stretch from the second conserved V-encoded cysteine up to the conserved J-encoded phenylalanine. The earlier analysis of some 600 of the donors excluded sequences that lacked an unambiguous match to a single V gene segment. In an earlier analysis of about 590 of the donors, a V segment was called functional when productive rearrangements were above 56.7%, and segregating when the standard deviation between donors exceeded 5%. To diagnose cytomegalovirus status from the catalog of TCR beta chain sequences, a statistical classification framework was built. V and J gene assignment, in a later analysis, came from comparing TCR nucleotide sequences with IMGT/GENE-DB human TR gene sequences. Using the TCRdist pipeline, a later analysis assigned CDR3 sequences along with most-parsimonious VDJ recombination scenarios. In a later analysis, each TCR beta chain was defined by its CDR3 amino acid sequence together with its V-gene family, and reads lacking a unique V-gene family were excluded. As a way to deal with suspected cross-contamination and a sequencing artifact, a later analysis dropped 592 nucleotide sequences that were highly shared and had low generation probability. In a later analysis, a clonal expansion index for each public chain was calculated from normalized within-repertoire ranks of inferred template counts. A later analysis computed generation probabilities with a VDJ recombination model fitted to out-of-frame rearrangements, and checked the results against IGoR. A later analysis scored TCR-TCR, TCR-HLA and TCR-CMV co-occurrence with hypergeometric tests, applying a repertoire-size bias correction to TCR pairs. A later analysis estimated false discovery rates by permuting HLA or CMV assignments 20 times. In a later analysis, co-occurring TCRs were grouped using DBSCAN, and TCRdist sequence similarity was added for clustering within HLA-allele-positive subsets. Co-occurrence clustering excluded repertoires with fewer than 30,000 or more than 120,000 public chains, plus five with anomalous nucleotide sharing. TCRdb stores this immuneACCESS table with in-frame sequences only. Part of the clones is absent; in the studies checked, under half of the shortfall reflects unresolved V genes, and no reason is known for the rest. That table supplies the V and J calls and clone size; D and trimming were determined from the DNA. Counted in this sample were over 65,000 clones; about 71% of them appeared once. The top ten clonotypes cover around 7% of the sample.

Worth noting for this clone: What this receptor recognizes is not known. No base quality information exists; no much larger clone differs at one position.

The cohort comprised 670 or so healthy bone marrow donors. At the time of sampling, every cohort member was nominally healthy, though immune exposures that went unrecorded were likely present. The donor tested CMV seronegative, placing the donor among the 352 seronegative members of the cohort. Every donor gave a peripheral blood sample, and the peripheral blood mononuclear cells from that sample were used for TCR beta sequencing. The Qiagen DNeasy Blood Extraction Kit was used to extract genomic DNA from the blood cell samples. Study-level results and caveats: Presence/absence analyses assumed roughly uniform sequencing depth across donors, an assumption that may not hold. Three of the identified cytomegalovirus-associated TCR beta chains were confirmed in vitro to be specific for cytomegalovirus antigens. A later analysis found that HLA-associated TCR beta chains were more clonally expanded and had lower generation probabilities than equally common non-associated chains. Most TCR sequences were seen in very few donors, while some public TCRs were found in many individuals. At a false discovery rate of 0.05, a later analysis linked roughly 17,000 TCR beta sequences to specific HLA alleles. A later analysis found that most CMV-associated TCR beta chains appeared HLA-restricted, with HLA associations seemingly driven largely by CMV exposure. In both the original and validation cohorts, the classifier was reported to diagnose cytomegalovirus status with high specificity and sensitivity. In a later genetic analysis, a missense DCLRE1C variant was associated with V-gene and J-gene trimming of TCR beta chains, and the association was replicated in an independent cohort. A cluster of highly shared sequence variants was judged likely to represent a technical artifact of the sequencing pipeline. The 87-base-pair reads could not distinguish some IMGT-functional V segments, including TRBV6-2 and TRBV6-3, so those segments were excluded. Because some donors lacked HLA typing at each locus, the association tests relied only on the typed subset. When HLA alleles, especially DR and DQ, strongly co-occurred, attributing TCR associations to individual alleles was difficult. CMV serostatus was the only immune exposure information available for the cohort. According to a later analysis, parvovirus B19, influenza, CMV and Epstein-Barr virus appeared linked to several top co-occurrence clusters. The study gave a list of 150 to 200 TCR beta chains associated with cytomegalovirus. Because counts were too low, around 18 rarely observed V segments, including chromosome 9 orphons, were left out of the earlier analysis of a few hundred of the donors. A further reported finding was that TCR beta sequences accurately predicted the HLA-A and HLA-B alleles for most subjects in the first cohort. Broadly in line with IMGT annotations, most TCR beta V segments showed up in productive rearrangements about 90% or about 30% of the time in an earlier analysis of around 550 of the donors. Correlated functional status among segregating V segments might reflect linkage disequilibrium, but an unknown experimental factor could not be ruled out. In a later analysis, TCR association rates were found to vary across HLA loci, with the most associated TCRs seen for DRB1 alleles and the fewest for HLA-C alleles. In this cohort, only TCR beta chains were sequenced, and detectable features were limited by the absence of alpha or paired-chain data. The authors suggested that the approach could potentially be generalized to other disease states and immunological phenotypes. According to a later genetic analysis, donors in an Asian-associated ancestry cluster had fewer N-insertions in productive TCRs than the approximately 700-donor mean.

The receptor was derived from a woman aged 40 to 50 in good health and CMV-seronegative. Recombination connected TRBV9 to TRBJ1-1; there is no confident call for the D gene. What was sequenced was PBMCs. The CDR3 amino acid sequence is: CASSVGRGGTEAFF. The base sequence is TGTGCCAGCAGCGTAGGTCGAGGAGGCACTGAAGCTTTCTTT.